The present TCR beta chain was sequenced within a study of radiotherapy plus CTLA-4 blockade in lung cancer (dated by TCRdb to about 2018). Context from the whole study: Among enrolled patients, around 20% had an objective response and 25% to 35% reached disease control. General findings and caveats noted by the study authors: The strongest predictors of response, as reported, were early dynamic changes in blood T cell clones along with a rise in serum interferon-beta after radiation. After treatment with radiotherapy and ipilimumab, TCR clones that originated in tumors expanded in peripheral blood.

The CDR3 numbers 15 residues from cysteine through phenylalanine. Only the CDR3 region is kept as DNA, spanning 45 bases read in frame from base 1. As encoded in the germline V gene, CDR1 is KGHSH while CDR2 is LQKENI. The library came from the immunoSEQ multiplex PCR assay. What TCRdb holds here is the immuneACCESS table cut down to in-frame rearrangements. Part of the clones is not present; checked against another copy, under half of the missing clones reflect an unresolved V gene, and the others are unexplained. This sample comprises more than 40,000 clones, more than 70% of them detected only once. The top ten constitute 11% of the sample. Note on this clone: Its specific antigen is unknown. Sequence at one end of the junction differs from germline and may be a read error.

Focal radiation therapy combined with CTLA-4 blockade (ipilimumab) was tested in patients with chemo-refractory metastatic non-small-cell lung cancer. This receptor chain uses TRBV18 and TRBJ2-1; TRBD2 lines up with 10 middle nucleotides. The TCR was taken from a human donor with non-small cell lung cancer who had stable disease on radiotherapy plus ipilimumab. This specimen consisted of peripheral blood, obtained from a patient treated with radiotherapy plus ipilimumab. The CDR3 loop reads CVSSHSGGNYNEQFF. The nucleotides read TGTGTCAGCTCTCATAGCGGGGGGAACTACAATGAGCAGTTCTTC.